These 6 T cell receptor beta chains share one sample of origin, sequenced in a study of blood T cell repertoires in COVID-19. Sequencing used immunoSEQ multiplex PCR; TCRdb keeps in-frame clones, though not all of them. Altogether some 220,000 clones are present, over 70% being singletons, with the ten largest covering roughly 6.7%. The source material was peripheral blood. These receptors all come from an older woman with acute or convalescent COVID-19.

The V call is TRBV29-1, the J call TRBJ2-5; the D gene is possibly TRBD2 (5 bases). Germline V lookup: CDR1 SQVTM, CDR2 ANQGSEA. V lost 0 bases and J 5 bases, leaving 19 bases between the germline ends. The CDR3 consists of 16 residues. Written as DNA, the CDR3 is TGCAGCGTTGAAGATCGTCAACGGGGTCCGGGGGAGACCCAGTACTTC. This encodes CSVEDRQRGPGETQYF.

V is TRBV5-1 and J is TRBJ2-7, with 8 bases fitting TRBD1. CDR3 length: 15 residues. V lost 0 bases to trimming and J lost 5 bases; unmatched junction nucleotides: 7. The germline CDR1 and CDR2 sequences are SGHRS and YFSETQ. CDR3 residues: CASSLEGQEIDEQYF. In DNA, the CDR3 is TGCGCCAGCAGCTTGGAGGGACAGGAAATTGACGAGCAGTACTTC. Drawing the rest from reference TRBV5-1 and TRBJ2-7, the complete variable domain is KAGVTQTPRYLIKTRGQQVTLSCSPISGHRSVSWYQQTPGQGLQFLFEYFSETQRNKGNFPGRFSGRQFSNSRSEMNVSTLELGDSALYLCASSLEGQEIDEQYFGPGTRLTVT.

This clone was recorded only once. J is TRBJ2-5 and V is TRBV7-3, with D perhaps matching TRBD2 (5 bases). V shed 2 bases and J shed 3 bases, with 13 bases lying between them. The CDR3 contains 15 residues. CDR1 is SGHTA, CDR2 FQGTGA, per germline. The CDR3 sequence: CASSLGLNTEETQYF. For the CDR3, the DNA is TGTGCCAGCAGCTTAGGACTGAACACAGAAGAGACCCAGTACTTC.

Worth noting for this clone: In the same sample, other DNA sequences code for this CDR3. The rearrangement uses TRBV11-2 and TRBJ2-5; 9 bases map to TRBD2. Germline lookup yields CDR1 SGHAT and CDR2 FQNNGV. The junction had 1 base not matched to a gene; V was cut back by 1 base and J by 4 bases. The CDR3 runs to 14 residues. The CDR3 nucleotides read TGTGCCAGCAGCTTAGGCGGGGGGGGAGAGACCCAGTACTTC. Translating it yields CASSLGGGGETQYF.

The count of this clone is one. The CDR3 DNA follows: TGCAGCGTACATCTAGCGTGGACAGGCTACAATGAGCAGTTCTTC. Its protein product is CSVHLAWTGYNEQFF. V usage is TRBV29-1 and J usage is TRBJ2-1, with D maybe TRBD1 (7 bases). V lost 6 bases and J lost 3, with 18 bases in between. The CDR3 runs 15 residues. Germline V CDR1 and CDR2: SQVTM, ANQGSEA.

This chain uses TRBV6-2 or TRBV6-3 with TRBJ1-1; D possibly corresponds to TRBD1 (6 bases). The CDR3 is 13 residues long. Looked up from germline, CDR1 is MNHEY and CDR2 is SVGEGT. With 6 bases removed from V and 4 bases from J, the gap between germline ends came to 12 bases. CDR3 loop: CASSRGGGTEAFF. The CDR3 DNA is TGTGCCAGCAGCCGAGGGGGGGGCACTGAAGCTTTCTTT.